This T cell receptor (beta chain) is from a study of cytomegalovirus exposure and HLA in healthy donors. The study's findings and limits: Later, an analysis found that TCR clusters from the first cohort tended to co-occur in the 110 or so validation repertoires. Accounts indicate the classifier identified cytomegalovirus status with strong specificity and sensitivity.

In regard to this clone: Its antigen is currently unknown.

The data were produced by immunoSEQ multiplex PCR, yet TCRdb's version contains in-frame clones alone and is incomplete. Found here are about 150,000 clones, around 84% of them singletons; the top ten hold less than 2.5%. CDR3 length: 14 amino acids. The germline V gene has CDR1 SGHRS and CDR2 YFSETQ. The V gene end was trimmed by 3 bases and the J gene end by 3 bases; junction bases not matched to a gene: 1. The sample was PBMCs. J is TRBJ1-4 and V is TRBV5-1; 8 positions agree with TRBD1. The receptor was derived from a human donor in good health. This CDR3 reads CASSSGQANEKLFF. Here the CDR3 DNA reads TGCGCCAGCAGCTCGGGACAGGCTAATGAAAAACTGTTTTTT.